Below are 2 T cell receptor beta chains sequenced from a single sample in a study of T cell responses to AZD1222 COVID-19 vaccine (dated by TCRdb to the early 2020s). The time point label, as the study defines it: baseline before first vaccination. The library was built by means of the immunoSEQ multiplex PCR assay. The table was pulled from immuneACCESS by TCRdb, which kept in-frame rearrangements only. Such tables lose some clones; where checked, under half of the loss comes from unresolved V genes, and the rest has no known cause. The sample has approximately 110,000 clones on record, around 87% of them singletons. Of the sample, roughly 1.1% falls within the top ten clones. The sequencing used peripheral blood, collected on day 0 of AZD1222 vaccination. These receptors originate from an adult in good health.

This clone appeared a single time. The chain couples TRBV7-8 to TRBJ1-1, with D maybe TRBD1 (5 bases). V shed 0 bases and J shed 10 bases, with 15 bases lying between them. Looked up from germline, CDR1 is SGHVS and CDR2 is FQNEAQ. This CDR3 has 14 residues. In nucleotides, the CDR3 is TGTGCCAGCAGCTTAGCGGTGGGGCCCGCCGCAGCTTTCTTT. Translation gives CASSLAVGPAAAFF. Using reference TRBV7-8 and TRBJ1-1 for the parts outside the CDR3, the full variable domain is GAGVSQSPRYKVAKRGQDVALRCDPISGHVSLFWYQQALGQGPEFLTYFQNEAQLDKSGLPSDRFFAERPEGSVSTLKIQRTQQEDSAVYLCASSLAVGPAAAFFGQGTRLTVV.

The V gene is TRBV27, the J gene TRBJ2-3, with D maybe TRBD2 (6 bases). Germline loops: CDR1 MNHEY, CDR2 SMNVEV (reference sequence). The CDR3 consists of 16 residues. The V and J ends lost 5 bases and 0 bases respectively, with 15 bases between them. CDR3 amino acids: CASSLSSVLSTDTQYF. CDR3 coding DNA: TGTGCCAGCAGTCTCTCTAGCGTTCTTAGCACAGATACGCAGTATTTT.